One and the same sample provided the 15 T cell receptor beta chains below, sequenced in a study of T cells after yellow fever vaccination. TCRdb called the 5' RACE reads again in MiXCR, with one record for every CDR3 protein. The sample has about 120,000 distinct CDR3 sequences; 6.5% to 9% are singletons. This material consisted of CD8+ T cells sorted from PBMCs, taken 45 days after the yellow fever booster vaccination. The receptors stem from a man between 25 and 39 years old who received the YFV17D yellow fever vaccine.

The sample holds many counts of this clonotype. The chain links TRBV6-2 or TRBV6-3 to TRBJ2-1; D is perhaps TRBD1 or TRBD2 (5 bases each). The CDR3 covers 14 residues. CDR1 is MNHEY and CDR2 is SVGEGT in the germline V gene. Trimming removed 0 bases from V and 9 bases from J, with 12 bases in between. The CDR3 loop reads CASSYSGGGREQFF. CDR3 nucleotides: TGTGCCAGCAGTTACTCGGGTGGGGGTCGTGAGCAGTTCTTC.

This clonotype showed up many times. The chain links TRBV10-3 to TRBJ1-2; no clear D. The CDR3 is 13 amino acids. With 6 bases removed from V and 1 base from J, the gap between germline ends came to 9 bases. Germline values: CDR1 ENHRY, CDR2 SYGVKD. CDR3 sequence reads: CAIRDDLNYGYTF. The CDR3 DNA reads TGTGCCATCAGAGACGACCTTAACTATGGCTACACCTTC.

This clonotype was counted a few times. Likely a read error: the CDR3 ends without its conserved phenylalanine or tryptophan. No DNA is shown, since the ends of the CDR3 on it are uncertain; the CDR3 is the one TCRdb lists. The gene calls are TRBV7-6 and TRBJ1-3; the table's D call TRBD1 went unverified against the DNA. 11 amino acids form the CDR3, both terminal residues included. Germline CDR1 SGHVS, CDR2 FNYEAQ. CDR3: CASSARDTKQR.

This clonotype was observed many times. This chain connects TRBV20-1 to TRBJ2-7, with D possibly being TRBD1 (5 bases). This CDR3 is 10 amino acids long. Germline CDR1 reads DFQATT; CDR2 reads SNEGSKA (reference sequence). The V and J ends lost 7 bases and 5 bases respectively, with 9 bases between them. The CDR3 protein is CSVGVHEQYF. CDR3 bases: TGCAGTGTAGGGGTTCACGAGCAGTACTTC.

With respect to this clonotype: With a much larger clone just one base away, this may be a read error. The gene calls are TRBV24-1 and TRBJ2-5; TRBD2 might be the D (6 bases). With 6 bases removed from V and 6 bases from J, the gap between germline ends came to 10 bases. CDR3 length equals 12 residues. Germline V lookup: CDR1 KGHDR, CDR2 SFDVKD. The CDR3 DNA sequence: TGTGCCACCAGTCCGGAGGGAAAGACCCAGTACTTC. Its translation is CATSPEGKTQYF.

V is TRBV7-3 and J is TRBJ2-7, with D unclear. The CDR3 runs 15 residues. V was clipped by 4 bases and J by 3 bases, with 16 bases between them. Germline V CDR1 and CDR2: SGHTA, FQGTGA. In nucleotides, the CDR3 is TGTGCCAGCAGCTCCCGGTCGGCGTACTACTACGAGCAGTACTTC. The encoded protein is CASSSRSAYYYEQYF. Based on the CDR3 plus reference TRBV7-3 and TRBJ2-7, the full variable domain is GAGVSQTPSNKVTEKGKYVELRCDPISGHTALYWYRQSLGQGPEFLIYFQGTGAADDSGLPNDRFFAVRPEGSVSTLKIQRTERGDSAVYLCASSSRSAYYYEQYFGPGTRLTVT.

This clonotype was recorded many times. This sequence joins TRBV27 and TRBJ1-2; 9 bases align to TRBD1. J lost 7 bases, V lost 5 bases, and 8 bases had no gene match. The CDR3 spans 14 residues. Germline assignment: CDR1 MNHEY and CDR2 SMNVEV (reference sequence). DNA for the CDR3: TGTGCCAGCAGTCCTCCGGGGACAGGGAGTGGCTACACCTTC. This translates into CASSPPGTGSGYTF.

V and J are TRBV20-1 and TRBJ2-1; D remains ambiguous. Per the germline V gene, CDR1 is DFQATT and CDR2 is SNEGSKA (reference sequence). The CDR3 has 14 residues. Trimming cost V 0 bases and J 5 bases, with 11 bases left between them. The CDR3 loop reads CSARDWVRHNEQFF. The CDR3 DNA sequence: TGCAGTGCTAGAGATTGGGTCAGACACAATGAGCAGTTCTTC.

The chain carries TRBV2 and TRBJ2-7, with D possibly being TRBD1 or TRBD2 (6 bases each). The CDR3 has 14 residues. The germline gives CDR1 SNHLY, CDR2 FYNNEI. Between the trimmed V and J ends, which lost 7 bases and 1 base, there was a span of 14 bases. CDR3 protein: CASMGGRDSYEQYF. The CDR3 DNA follows: TGTGCCAGCATGGGGGGCCGTGATTCCTACGAGCAGTACTTC.

This clonotype has ten or more counts. This sequence joins TRBV27 and TRBJ1-1; a possible D gene is TRBD1 (5 bases). Trimming left V 4 bases short and J 4 bases short, with 10 bases between. This CDR3 has 13 residues. Germline values: CDR1 MNHEY, CDR2 SMNVEV (reference sequence). The CDR3 spells CASSSYGGTEAFF. In DNA form, the CDR3 reads TGTGCCAGCAGTTCCTACGGGGGCACTGAAGCTTTCTTT.

This clonotype was counted ten times or more. The gene calls are TRBV20-1 and TRBJ2-2, with 11 bases aligning to TRBD2. V trimming: 7 bases; J trimming: 4 bases; junction bases outside the gene matches: 17. CDR3 size: 18 residues. Germline CDR1 is DFQATT and CDR2 is SNEGSKA (reference sequence). The CDR3 sequence is CSVIRATSGRSGTGELFF. DNA for the CDR3: TGCAGTGTTATAAGGGCTACTAGCGGGAGATCTGGCACCGGGGAGCTGTTTTTT.

Many counts were recorded for this clonotype. The V and J genes are TRBV5-1 and TRBJ2-1; 11 bases map to TRBD2. The CDR3 is 14 amino acids. The V gene end was trimmed by 4 bases and the J gene end by 7 bases; junction bases not matched to a gene: 4. Germline V lookup: CDR1 SGHRS, CDR2 YFSETQ. The CDR3 DNA is TGCGCCAGCAGCACTAGCGGGAGAGGTAATGAGCAGTTCTTC. This encodes CASSTSGRGNEQFF.

This clonotype appeared many times. The chain has TRBV11-2 and TRBJ2-7, with D unresolved. This CDR3 contains 13 residues. The V end lost 2 bases, the J end lost 5 bases, and 10 bases lay between the germline ends. CDR1 SGHAT and CDR2 FQNNGV come from the germline V gene. This chain's CDR3 is CASSLPPYHEQYF. The CDR3 region has the DNA TGTGCCAGCAGCTTACCCCCCTACCACGAGCAGTACTTC.

This clonotype was counted many times. The V gene is TRBV6-1, the J gene TRBJ2-2; 8 bases are shared with TRBD1. This CDR3 has 17 residues. With V trimmed by 5 bases and J by 4 bases, 12 bases remained unmatched. The germline V gene has CDR1 MNHNS and CDR2 SASEGT. In DNA form, the CDR3 reads TGTGCCAGCAGTCTGCCGCCTGGACAGGGCGGCACCGGGGAGCTGTTTTTT. Its translation: CASSLPPGQGGTGELFF.

The table lists this clonotype with many counts. The gene calls are TRBV20-1 and TRBJ1-2; D is unclear. Between the trimmed V and J ends, which lost 1 base and 0 bases, there was a span of 12 bases. Germline V gene sequence: CDR1 DFQATT, CDR2 SNEGSKA (reference sequence). The CDR3 extends over 15 amino acids. This chain's CDR3 is CSARVRDTSNYGYTF. CDR3 DNA: TGCAGTGCTAGAGTTCGAGACACCTCTAACTATGGCTACACCTTC.